This paragraph covers one T cell receptor beta chain sequence. No antigen is known for it. The data belong to a study of shared clonotypes between healthy human individuals. Looking at the study overall: Participating donors consisted of two women and a few men aged 18 to 49. Used for every donor were three CD4 naive, three CD4 memory, two CD8 naive and one CD8 memory plate. Points from the study as a whole: Generally, naive subsets came out with larger estimated richness than memory subsets. Against clonotypes common to all four donors, non-shared ones had lower generation probabilities.

V dropped 2 bases and J dropped 3 bases, with 11 bases sitting between them. The CDR3 totals 15 residues. Germline-derived CDR1 and CDR2 are SGHTA and FQGTGA. TCRdb keeps only in-frame clones here, not all; method: immunoSEQ multiplex PCR. The table records some 2.4 million clones, more than 85% of them present only once. Sequenced sample: naive CD4+ T cells from PBMCs. The subset denotes: CD45RA+ positively selected. This TCR derives from a man aged 18 to 30 in good health. Some clones in this sample may be carry-over from other donors' samples. The chain combines TRBV7-3 with TRBJ2-1, with D maybe TRBD2 (5 bases). In nucleotides, the CDR3 is TGTGCCAGCAGCTTAGTCGCGGACTTCTACAATGAGCAGTTCTTC. Translating it yields CASSLVADFYNEQFF.